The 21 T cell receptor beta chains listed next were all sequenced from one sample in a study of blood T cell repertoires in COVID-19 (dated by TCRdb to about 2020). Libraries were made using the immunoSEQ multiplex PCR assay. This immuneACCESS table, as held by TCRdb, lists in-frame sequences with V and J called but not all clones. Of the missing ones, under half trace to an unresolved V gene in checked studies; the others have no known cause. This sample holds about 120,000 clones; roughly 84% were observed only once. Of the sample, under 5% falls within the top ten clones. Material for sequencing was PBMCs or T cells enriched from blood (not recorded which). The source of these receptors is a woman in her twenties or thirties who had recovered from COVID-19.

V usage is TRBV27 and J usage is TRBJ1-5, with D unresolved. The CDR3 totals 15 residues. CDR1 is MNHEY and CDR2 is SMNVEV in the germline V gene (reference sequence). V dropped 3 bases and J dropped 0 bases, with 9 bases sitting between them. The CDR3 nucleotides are TGTGCCAGCAGTTTGGCGAGGTATAGCAATCAGCCCCAGCATTTT. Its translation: CASSLARYSNQPQHF.

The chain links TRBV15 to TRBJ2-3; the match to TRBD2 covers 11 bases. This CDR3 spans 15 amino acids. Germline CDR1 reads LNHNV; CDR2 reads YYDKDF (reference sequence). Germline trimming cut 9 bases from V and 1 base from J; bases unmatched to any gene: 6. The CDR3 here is CATVAGGLGTDTQYF. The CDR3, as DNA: TGTGCCACAGTAGCGGGAGGGTTGGGCACAGATACGCAGTATTTT.

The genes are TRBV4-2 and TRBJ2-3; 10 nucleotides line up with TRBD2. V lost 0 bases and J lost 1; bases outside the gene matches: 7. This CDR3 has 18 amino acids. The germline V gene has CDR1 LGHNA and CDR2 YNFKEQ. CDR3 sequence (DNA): TGTGCCAGCAGCCAAGATCCCCTAGCGGGAGTCGGCACAGATACGCAGTATTTT. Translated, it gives CASSQDPLAGVGTDTQYF.

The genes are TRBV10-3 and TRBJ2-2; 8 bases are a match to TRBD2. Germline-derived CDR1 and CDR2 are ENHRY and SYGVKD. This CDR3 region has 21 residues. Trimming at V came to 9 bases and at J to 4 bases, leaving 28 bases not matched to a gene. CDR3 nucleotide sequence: TGTGCCATGCAATACGACCGGGCCGACGGGAGGGCCCCTCGGGGCACCGGGGAGCTGTTTTTT. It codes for CAMQYDRADGRAPRGTGELFF.

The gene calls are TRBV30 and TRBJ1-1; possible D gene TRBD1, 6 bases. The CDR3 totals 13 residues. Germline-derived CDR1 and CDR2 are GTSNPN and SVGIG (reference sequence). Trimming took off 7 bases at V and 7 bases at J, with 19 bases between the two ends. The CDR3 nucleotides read TGTGCCTTGAAATACAGGGAAGCTGGTGAAGCTTTCTTT. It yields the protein CALKYREAGEAFF.

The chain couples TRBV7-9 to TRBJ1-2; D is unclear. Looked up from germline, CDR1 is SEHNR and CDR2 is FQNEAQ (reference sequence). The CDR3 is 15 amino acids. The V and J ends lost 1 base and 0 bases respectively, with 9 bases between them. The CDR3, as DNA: TGTGCCAGCAGCTTAGGGCGGTTAGCTAACTATGGCTACACCTTC. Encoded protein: CASSLGRLANYGYTF.

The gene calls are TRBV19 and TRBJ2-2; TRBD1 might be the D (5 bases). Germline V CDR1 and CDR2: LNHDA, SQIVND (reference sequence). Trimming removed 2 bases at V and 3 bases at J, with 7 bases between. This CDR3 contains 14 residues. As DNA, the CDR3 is TGTGCCAGTAGTATATTAGGGGACACCGGGGAGCTGTTTTTT. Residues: CASSILGDTGELFF.

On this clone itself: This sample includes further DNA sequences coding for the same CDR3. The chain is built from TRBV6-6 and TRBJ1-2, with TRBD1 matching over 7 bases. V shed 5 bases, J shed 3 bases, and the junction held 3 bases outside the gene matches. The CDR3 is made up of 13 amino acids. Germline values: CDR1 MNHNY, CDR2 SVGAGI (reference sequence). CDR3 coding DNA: TGTGCCAGCAGTCCAACAGGGGACTATGGCTACACCTTC. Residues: CASSPTGDYGYTF.

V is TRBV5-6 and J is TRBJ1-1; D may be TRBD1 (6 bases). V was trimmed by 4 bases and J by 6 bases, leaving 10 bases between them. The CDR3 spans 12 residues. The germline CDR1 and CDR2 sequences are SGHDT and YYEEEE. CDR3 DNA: TGTGCCAGCAGCAGGGGGTTTCCTGAAGCTTTCTTT. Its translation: CASSRGFPEAFF.

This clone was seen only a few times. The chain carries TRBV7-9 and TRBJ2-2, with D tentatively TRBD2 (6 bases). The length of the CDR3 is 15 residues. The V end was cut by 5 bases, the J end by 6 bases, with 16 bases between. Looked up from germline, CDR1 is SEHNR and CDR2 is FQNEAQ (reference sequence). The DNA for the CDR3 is TGTGCCAGCAGCACGCGACTAGGTCAACCCGGGGAGCTGTTTTTT. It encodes CASSTRLGQPGELFF. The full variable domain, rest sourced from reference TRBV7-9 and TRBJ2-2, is DTGVSQNPRHKITKRGQNVTFRCDPISEHNRLYWYRQTLGQGPEFLTYFQNEAQLEKSRLLSDRFSAERPKGSFSTLEIQRTEQGDSAMYLCASSTRLGQPGELFFGEGSRLTVL.

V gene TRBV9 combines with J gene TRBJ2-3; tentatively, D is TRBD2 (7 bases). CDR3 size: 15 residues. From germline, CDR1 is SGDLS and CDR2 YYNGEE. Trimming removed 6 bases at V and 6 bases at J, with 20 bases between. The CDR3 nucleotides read TGTGCCAGCAACCCCGGAGGGGGGGGCGGGGATACGCAGTATTTT. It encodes CASNPGGGGGDTQYF.

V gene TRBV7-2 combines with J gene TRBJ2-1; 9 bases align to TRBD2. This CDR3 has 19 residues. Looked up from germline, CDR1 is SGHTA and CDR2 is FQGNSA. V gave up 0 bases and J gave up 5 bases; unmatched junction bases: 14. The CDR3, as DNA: TGTGCCAGCAGCTTAGCCCCCGGGCGCGGGAGGGCCCGTAACAATGAGCAGTTCTTC. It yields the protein CASSLAPGRGRARNNEQFF.

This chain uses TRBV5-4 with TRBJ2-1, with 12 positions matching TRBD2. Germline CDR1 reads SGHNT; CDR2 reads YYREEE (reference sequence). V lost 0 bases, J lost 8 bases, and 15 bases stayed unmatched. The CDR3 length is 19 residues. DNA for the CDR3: TGTGCCAGCAGCTTGGACCCGGGCGGACTAGCGGGATTGGGGGATGAGCAGTTCTTC. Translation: CASSLDPGGLAGLGDEQFF.

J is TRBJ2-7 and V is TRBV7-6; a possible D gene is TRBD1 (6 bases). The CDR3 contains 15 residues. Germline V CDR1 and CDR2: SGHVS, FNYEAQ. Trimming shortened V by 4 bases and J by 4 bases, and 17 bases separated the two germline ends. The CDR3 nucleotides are TGTGCCAGCAGCTCCCAACAGGGCGCTTCGTACGAGCAGTACTTC. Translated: CASSSQQGASYEQYF.

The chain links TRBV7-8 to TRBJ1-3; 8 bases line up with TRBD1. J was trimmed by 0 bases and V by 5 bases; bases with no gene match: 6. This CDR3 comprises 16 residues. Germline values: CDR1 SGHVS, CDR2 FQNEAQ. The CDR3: CASSARQGRSGNTIYF. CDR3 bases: TGTGCCAGCAGCGCCCGACAGGGGCGCTCTGGAAACACCATATATTTT.

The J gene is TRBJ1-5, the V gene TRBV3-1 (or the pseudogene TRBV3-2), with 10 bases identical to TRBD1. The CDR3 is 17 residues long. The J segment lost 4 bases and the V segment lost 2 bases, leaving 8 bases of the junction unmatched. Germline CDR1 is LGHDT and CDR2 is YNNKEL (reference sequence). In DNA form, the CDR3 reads TGTGCCAGCAGCCAACCAGAGACAGGGGGCTGGAATCAGCCCCAGCATTTT. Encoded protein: CASSQPETGGWNQPQHF.

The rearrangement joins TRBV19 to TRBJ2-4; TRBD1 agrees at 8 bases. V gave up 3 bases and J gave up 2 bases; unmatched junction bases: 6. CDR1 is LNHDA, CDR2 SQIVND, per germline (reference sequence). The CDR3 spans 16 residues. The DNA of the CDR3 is TGTGCCAGTAGTATTGCGACAGGGGTTACCAAAAACATTCAGTACTTC. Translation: CASSIATGVTKNIQYF.

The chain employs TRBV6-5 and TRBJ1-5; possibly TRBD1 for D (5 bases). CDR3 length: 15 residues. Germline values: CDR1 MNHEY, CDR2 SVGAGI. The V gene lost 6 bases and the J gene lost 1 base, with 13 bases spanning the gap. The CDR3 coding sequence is TGTGCCAGCAGGCCTACGCGACAGAGCAATCAGCCCCAGCATTTT. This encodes CASRPTRQSNQPQHF.

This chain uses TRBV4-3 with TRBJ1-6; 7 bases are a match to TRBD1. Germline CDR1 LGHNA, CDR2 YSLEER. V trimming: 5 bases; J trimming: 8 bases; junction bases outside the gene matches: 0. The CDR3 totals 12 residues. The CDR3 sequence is CASSDRDSPLHF. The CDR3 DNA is TGCGCCAGCAGCGACAGGGATTCACCCCTCCACTTT.

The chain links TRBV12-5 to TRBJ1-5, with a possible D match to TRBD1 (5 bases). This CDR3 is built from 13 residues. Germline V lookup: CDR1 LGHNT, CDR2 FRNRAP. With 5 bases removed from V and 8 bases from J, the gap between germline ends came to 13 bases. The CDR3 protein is CASGVGEGKPQHF. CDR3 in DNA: TGTGCTAGTGGTGTGGGGGAGGGTAAGCCCCAGCATTTT. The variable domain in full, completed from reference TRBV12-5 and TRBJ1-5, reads DARVTQTPRHKVTEMGQEVTMRCQPILGHNTVFWYRQTMMQGLELLAYFRNRAPLDDSGMPKDRFSAEMPDATLATLKIQPSEPRDSAVYFCASGVGEGKPQHFGDGTRLSIL.

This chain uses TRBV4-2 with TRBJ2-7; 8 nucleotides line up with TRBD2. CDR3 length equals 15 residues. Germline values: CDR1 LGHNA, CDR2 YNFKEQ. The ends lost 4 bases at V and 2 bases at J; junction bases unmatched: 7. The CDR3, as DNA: TGTGCCAGCAGCCCAACTAGCGGAGACCCCTACGAGCAGTACTTC. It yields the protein CASSPTSGDPYEQYF.